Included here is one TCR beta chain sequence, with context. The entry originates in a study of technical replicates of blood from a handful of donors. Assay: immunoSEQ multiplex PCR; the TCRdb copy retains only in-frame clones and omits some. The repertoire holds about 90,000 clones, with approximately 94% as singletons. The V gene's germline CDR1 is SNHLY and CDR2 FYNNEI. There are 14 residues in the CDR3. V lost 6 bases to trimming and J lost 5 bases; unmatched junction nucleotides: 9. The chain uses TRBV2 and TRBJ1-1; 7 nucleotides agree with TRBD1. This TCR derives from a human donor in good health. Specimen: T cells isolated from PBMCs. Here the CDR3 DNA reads TGTGCCAGCAGGGGCTCGACAGGGAGGACTGAAGCTTTCTTT. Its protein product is CASRGSTGRTEAFF.